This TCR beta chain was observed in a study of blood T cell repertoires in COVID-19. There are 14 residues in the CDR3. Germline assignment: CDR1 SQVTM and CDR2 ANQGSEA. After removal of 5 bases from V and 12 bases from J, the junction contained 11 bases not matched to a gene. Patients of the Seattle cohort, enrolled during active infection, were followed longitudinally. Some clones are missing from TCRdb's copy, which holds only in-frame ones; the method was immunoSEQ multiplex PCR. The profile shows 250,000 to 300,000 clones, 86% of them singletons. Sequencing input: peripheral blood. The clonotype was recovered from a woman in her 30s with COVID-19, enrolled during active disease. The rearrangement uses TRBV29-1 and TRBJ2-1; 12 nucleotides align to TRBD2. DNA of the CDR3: TGCAGCGTTTTCGGGGCTAGCGGGGGGGCTTTGCAGTTCTTC. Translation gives CSVFGASGGALQFF.